This T cell receptor beta chain was documented in a study of shared clonotypes between healthy human individuals. Profiled with immunoSEQ multiplex PCR; TCRdb holds only in-frame clones, not every one. The table has over a million clones, more than 65% seen once; the top ten hold roughly 1.5%. Per germline, CDR1 MNHEY and CDR2 SMNVEV (reference sequence). Losses at the gene ends were 4 bases for V and 9 bases for J; bases not matched to a gene: 15. This CDR3 region has 16 residues. The clonotype comes from a man in his late teens or twenties in good health. Specimen: memory CD4+ T cells sorted from blood. The subset: CD45RA-negative fraction. V is TRBV27 and J is TRBJ1-2; 9 bases align to TRBD1. CDR3 nucleotides: TGTGCCAGCAGTTCCGGACAGGGGCGGCAGGTCGACAGCTACACCTTC. This encodes CASSSGQGRQVDSYTF.